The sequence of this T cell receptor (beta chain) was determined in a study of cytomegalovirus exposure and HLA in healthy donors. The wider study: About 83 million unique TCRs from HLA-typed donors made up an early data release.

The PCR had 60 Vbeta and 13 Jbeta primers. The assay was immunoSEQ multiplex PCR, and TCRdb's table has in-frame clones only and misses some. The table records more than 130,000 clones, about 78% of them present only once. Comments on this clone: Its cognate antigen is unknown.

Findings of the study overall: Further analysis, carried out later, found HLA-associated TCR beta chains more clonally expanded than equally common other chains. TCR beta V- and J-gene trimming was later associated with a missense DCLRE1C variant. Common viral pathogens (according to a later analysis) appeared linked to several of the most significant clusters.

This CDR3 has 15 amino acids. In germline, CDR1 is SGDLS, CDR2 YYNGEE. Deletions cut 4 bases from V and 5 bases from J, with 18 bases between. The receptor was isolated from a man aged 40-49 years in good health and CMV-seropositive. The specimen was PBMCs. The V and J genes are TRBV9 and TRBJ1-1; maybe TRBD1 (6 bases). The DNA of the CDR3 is TGTGCCAGCAGCCCCCCCCTGGGGGCTGCAACTGAAGCTTTCTTT. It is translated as CASSPPLGAATEAFF.